These T cell receptor beta chains were read from a single sample in a study of T-cell reconstitution after alpha-beta-depleted transplantation in children. TCRdb analysed the PCR reads with MiXCR anew, one entry per CDR3 protein. The sample includes about 240,000 distinct CDR3 sequences, about 12% of them seen just once. Material: PBMCs from the stem cell graft donor, obtained from the stem cell graft. These receptors were obtained from a human donor who donated a stem cell graft to a child with acute lymphoblastic leukemia. CDR3s include the opening cysteine and the closing phenylalanine or tryptophan. A D gene is named only where the DNA matches it firmly. Some rows mark clone size as missing; the rest say once, few, many or name a class of expanded clone.

clone_size j_call cdr3_length v_call d_call cdr3_nt cdr3_aa
many TRBJ2-1 14 TRBV5-1 TRBD1 TGCGCCAGCAAGGACGGGACAGGGAACAATGAGCAGTTCTTC CASKDGTGNNEQFF
few TRBJ2-1 15 TRBV7-2 TRBD2 TGTGCCAGCAGCTTAGCGGTTAGCGGGTACAATGAGCAGTTCTTC CASSLAVSGYNEQFF
NA TRBJ2-1 17 TRBV20-1 NA TGCAGTGCTAGAGGGGGCGCCGGGGTGATCAGCGTGGGTGAGCAGTTCTTC CSARGGAGVISVGEQFF
NA TRBJ2-1 16 TRBV7-2 TRBD2 TGTGCCAGCATCTACTCGCCGGGACTAGGAGACAATGAGCAGTTCTTC CASIYSPGLGDNEQFF
many TRBJ2-7 15 TRBV5-6 TRBD2 TGTGCCAGCAGCCCCTTCGGGAGGCCTACCTACGAGCAGTACTTC CASSPFGRPTYEQYF
many TRBJ1-4 17 TRBV12-3/TRBV12-4 NA TGTGCCAGCAGTTTACTTGGAAGGAAGGCAACTAATGAAAAACTGTTTTTT CASSLLGRKATNEKLFF
few TRBJ1-4 14 TRBV3-1 NA TGTGCCAGCAGCCAACCAGGGCCCAATGAAAAACTGTTTTTT CASSQPGPNEKLFF
many TRBJ2-7 14 TRBV6-2/TRBV6-3 TRBD2 TGTGCCAGCAGTTTTGCGGGAGCCCTCTACGAGCAGTACTTC CASSFAGALYEQYF
many TRBJ2-7 16 TRBV9 NA TGTGCCAGCAGCGAAACCTCCAGGGGCCAGGGCTACGAGCAGTACTTC CASSETSRGQGYEQYF
many TRBJ1-4 13 TRBV5-1 TRBD1 TGCGCCAGCAGTTTGCAGGGGGGCGAAAAACTGTTTTTT CASSLQGGEKLFF
few TRBJ2-1 15 TRBV10-1 NA TGCGCCAGCAGTGAGCAGCCGACGGGGTACAATGAGCAGTTCTTC CASSEQPTGYNEQFF